This T cell receptor (beta chain) was identified in a study of Tregs in tolerant kidney transplant recipients. A word on this clone: The antigen remains undetermined.

Mixed chimerism was transient after nonmyeloablative marrow transplants from related graft donors. The method was immunoSEQ multiplex PCR; TCRdb's version includes in-frame clones alone and lacks a portion of them. The table lists fewer than 95,000 clones, under 95% of them singletons, with roughly 1.5% in the top ten. Points from the study as a whole: Few patients were studied, so findings need validation in larger groups.

CDR3 length equals 14 residues. Germline V gene sequence: CDR1 SGHNT, CDR2 YENEEA. V lost 5 bases, J lost 1 base, and 3 bases stayed unmatched. V and J are TRBV11-3 and TRBJ2-3, with 7 bases aligning to TRBD1. Material: CD4+ T cells from blood (PBMCs), obtained 12 months after the transplant. This receptor was obtained from a human patient who received a combined kidney and bone marrow transplant. T cells may partly derive from the graft donor. DNA for the CDR3: TGTGCCAGCAGCCTGGGGACAGGCACAGATACGCAGTATTTT. Translated, it gives CASSLGTGTDTQYF.